This TCR beta chain derives from a study of CD8 T cells in ankylosing spondylitis. Using quantitative 5'-RACE with molecular barcodes, the authors made TCR beta libraries. TCRdb re-analysed the 5' RACE reads in MiXCR, keeping a single row per CDR3 protein. The sample holds over 60,000 distinct CDR3 sequences, over 4% seen once. The CDR3 extends over 12 amino acids. The V end lost 8 bases, the J end lost 2 bases, and 11 bases lay between the germline ends. CDR1 and CDR2 from the germline V gene are SQVTM and ANQGSEA. This clonotype was seen repeatedly, ten times or more. This chain links TRBV29-1 with TRBJ2-3; D uncertain. This sequence was found in a male donor with ankylosing spondylitis or in good health (not recorded which). The sample consisted of blood, either unsorted or a sorted T cell fraction (not recorded which). CDR3 nucleotide sequence: TGCAGCACTTCTGAGTTCACAGATACGCAGTATTTT. Amino acid sequence: CSTSEFTDTQYF.